The 3 T cell receptor beta chains listed next were all sequenced from one sample in a study of T cells in Graves' hyperthyroidism and ophthalmopathy. TCR beta CDR3 region amplification was performed from RNA transcripts. Using the HTBI primer set, a first-round RT-PCR was run on the TCR CDR3. Using its own MiXCR run on the multiplex PCR reads, TCRdb lists one record per CDR3 protein. The table includes about 360,000 distinct CDR3 sequences, roughly 25% detected once. Sequencing was performed on blood. The source is a middle-aged man with Graves' hyperthyroidism.

This clonotype was seen ten or more times. The chain uses TRBV3-1 and TRBJ2-1, with TRBD1 as a possible D gene (6 bases). V was cut by 0 bases and J by 12 bases, with 9 bases left in between. Germline V gives CDR1 LGHDT, CDR2 YNNKEL (reference sequence). There are 12 residues in the CDR3. CDR3 sequence (DNA): TGTGCCAGCAGCCAAGAAGGACAGTTGCAGTTCTTC. This encodes CASSQEGQLQFF.

This chain uses TRBV6-2 or TRBV6-3 with TRBJ1-6, with a tentative D call TRBD1 (6 bases). V gave up 6 bases and J gave up 3 bases, with 12 bases separating them. Looked up from germline, CDR1 is MNHEY and CDR2 is SVGEGT. The CDR3 loop spans 15 amino acids. The CDR3 DNA follows: TGTGCCAGCAGCACAACAGGGAGCTATAATTCACCCCTCCACTTT. Protein: CASSTTGSYNSPLHF.

V and J are TRBV29-1 and TRBJ2-7; 11 bases align to TRBD2. Germline lookup yields CDR1 SQVTM and CDR2 ANQGSEA. Trimming cost V 0 bases and J 0 bases; bases outside gene matches: 4. The CDR3 is made up of 16 amino acids. This chain's CDR3 is CSVEDITSGGSYEQYF. The CDR3 nucleotides are TGCAGCGTTGAAGATATCACTAGCGGGGGCTCCTACGAGCAGTACTTC.